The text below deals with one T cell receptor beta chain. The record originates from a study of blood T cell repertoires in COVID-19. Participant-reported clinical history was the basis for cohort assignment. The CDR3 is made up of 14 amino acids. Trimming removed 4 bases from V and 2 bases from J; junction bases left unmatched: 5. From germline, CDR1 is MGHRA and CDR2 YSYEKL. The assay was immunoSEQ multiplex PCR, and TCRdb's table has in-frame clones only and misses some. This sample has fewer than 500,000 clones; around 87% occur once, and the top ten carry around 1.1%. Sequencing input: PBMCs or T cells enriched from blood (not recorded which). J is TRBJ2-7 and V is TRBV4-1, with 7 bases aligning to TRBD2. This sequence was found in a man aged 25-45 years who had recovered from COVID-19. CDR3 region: CASSRGTTTYEQYF. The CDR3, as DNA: TGCGCCAGCAGCCGCGGGACTACCACCTACGAGCAGTACTTC.